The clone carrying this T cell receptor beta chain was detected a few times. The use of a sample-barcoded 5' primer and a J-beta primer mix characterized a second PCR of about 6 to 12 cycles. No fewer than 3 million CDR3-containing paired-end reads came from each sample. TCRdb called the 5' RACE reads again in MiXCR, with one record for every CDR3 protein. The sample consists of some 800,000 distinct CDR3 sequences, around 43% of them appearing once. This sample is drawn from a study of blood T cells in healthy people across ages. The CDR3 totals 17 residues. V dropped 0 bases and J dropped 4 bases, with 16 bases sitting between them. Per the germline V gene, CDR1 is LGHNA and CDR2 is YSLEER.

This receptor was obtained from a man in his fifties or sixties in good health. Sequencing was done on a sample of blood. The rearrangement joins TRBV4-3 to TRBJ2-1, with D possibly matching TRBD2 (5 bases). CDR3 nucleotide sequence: TGCGCCAGCAGCCAAGATTCGAGGCGGACTGGATACAATGAGCAGTTCTTC. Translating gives CASSQDSRRTGYNEQFF.